This T cell receptor (beta chain) appears in the sequencing data of a study of blood T cell repertoires in COVID-19. Germline V gene data show CDR1 as SGHNT and CDR2 as YYREEE (reference sequence). CDR3 length: 16 residues. J was trimmed by 1 base and V by 3 bases; bases with no gene match: 6. Measured with immunoSEQ multiplex PCR; TCRdb has only the in-frame clones, and not every one. Of approximately 300,000 clones in the sample, about 85% were seen once. The source material was PBMCs or T cells enriched from blood (not recorded which). The chain carries TRBV5-4 and TRBJ2-2; 7 bases are a match to TRBD2. This TCR was recovered from a woman aged 30 to 39 who had recovered from COVID-19. The CDR3 here is CASSSSSGGNTGELFF. CDR3 in DNA: TGTGCCAGCAGCTCTTCATCGGGGGGGAACACCGGGGAGCTGTTTTTT.